This entry lists 5 T cell receptor beta chains sequenced from one sample in a study of blood T cell repertoires in COVID-19. Profiling relied on immunoSEQ multiplex PCR, and the TCRdb table lists in-frame clones only, not all of them. The table includes 45,000 to 50,000 clones, 80% to 90% detected once. The specimen sequenced was peripheral blood. All receptors come from a man in his fifties or sixties with acute or convalescent COVID-19.

J is TRBJ2-7 and V is TRBV6-2 or TRBV6-3; D is perhaps TRBD2 (6 bases). The CDR3 covers 15 residues. CDR1 is MNHEY and CDR2 is SVGEGT in the germline V gene. V was trimmed by 2 bases and J by 0 bases, leaving 11 bases between them. The CDR3 DNA sequence: TGTGCCAGCAGTTACGGGACTGCAGACTCCTACGAGCAGTACTTC. It translates to CASSYGTADSYEQYF.

The chain couples TRBV2 to TRBJ1-5, with 9 bases fitting TRBD1. The CDR3 extends over 17 amino acids. J was trimmed by 3 bases and V by 8 bases; bases with no gene match: 14. The germline gives CDR1 SNHLY, CDR2 FYNNEI. The CDR3 loop reads CASQAWTRQGVNQPQHF. The DNA of the CDR3 is TGTGCCAGCCAAGCATGGACGAGACAGGGGGTCAATCAGCCCCAGCATTTT.

The genes are TRBV5-5 and TRBJ1-1; weak D call: TRBD1 (6 bases). The CDR3 has 16 residues. V dropped 1 base and J dropped 4 bases, with 17 bases sitting between them. Germline values: CDR1 SGHKS, CDR2 YYEKEE (reference sequence). CDR3 amino acids: CASSLIAGAGTTEAFF. CDR3 coding DNA: TGTGCCAGCAGCTTGATCGCAGGGGCAGGGACCACTGAAGCTTTCTTT.

The CDR3 sequence: CASSQARQGYEQYF. The CDR3 DNA follows: TGTGCCAGCAGCCAAGCTAGACAGGGCTACGAGCAGTACTTC. The gene calls are TRBV4-2 and TRBJ2-7; 7 bases line up with TRBD1. Unmatched junction bases numbered 3, after V lost 1 base and J lost 3 bases. Germline V gives CDR1 LGHNA, CDR2 YNFKEQ. CDR3 length equals 14 residues.

The rearrangement joins TRBV2 to TRBJ1-1; D gene unclear. The germline V gene has CDR1 SNHLY and CDR2 FYNNEI. This CDR3 comprises 13 residues. V was pared by 4 bases and J by 7 bases, with 13 bases between. CDR3 DNA sequence: TGTGCCAGCAGTGGCTTAAACCGAGGTGAAGCTTTCTTT. It is translated as CASSGLNRGEAFF.